These 15 T cell receptor beta chains were all obtained from the same sample, sequenced in a study of tumor-infiltrating lymphocytes in glioblastoma multiforme. Three nested ARM-PCR rounds with V-beta and C-beta primers built TCRB libraries. TCRdb analysed the multiplex PCR reads with MiXCR anew, one entry per CDR3 protein. The sample carries 10,000 to 15,000 distinct CDR3 sequences, 64% recorded once. The sample comprised brain tumor tissue. The receptors shown here come from a male donor with glioblastoma.

By sample share, this clonotype is medium-sized (0.01 to 0.1%). In nucleotides, the CDR3 is TGTGCCAGCAGTTACCCGGCGGGGGACACCGGGGAGCTGTTTTTT. Protein: CASSYPAGDTGELFF. The rearrangement joins TRBV6-6 to TRBJ2-2, with 7 positions matching TRBD2. Looked up from germline, CDR1 is MNHNY and CDR2 is SVGAGI (reference sequence). J lost 3 bases, V lost 2 bases, and 3 bases had no gene match. The CDR3 totals 15 residues.

This chain links TRBV6-5 with TRBJ2-5; D may match TRBD1 or TRBD2 (6 bases each). Germline V gene lookup returns CDR1 MNHEY and CDR2 SVGAGI. CDR3 length: 15 amino acids. Trimming took 4 bases from V and 2 from J, leaving 14 bases between them. CDR3 DNA: TGTGCCAGCAGTTCCCCGAGGAGGGGGCAAGAGACCCAGTACTTC. Amino acids: CASSSPRRGQETQYF.

A note on this clonotype: At one end the junction does not follow the germline gene, possibly because of a read error. The V and J genes are TRBV12-3 or TRBV12-4 and TRBJ2-5, with D uncertain. This CDR3 region has 14 residues. This CDR3 reads CAISAPESQETQYF. The CDR3 bases are TGTGCCATCAGTGCGCCAGAATCTCAAGAGACCCAGTACTTC.

The chain has TRBV11-3 and TRBJ2-2, with 16 bases fitting TRBD2. The CDR3 has 17 amino acids. Germline V gives CDR1 SGHNT, CDR2 YENEEA. V dropped 5 bases and J dropped 4; count of bases not matched to a gene: 4. The CDR3 coding sequence is TGTGCCAGCAGCAAGGGACTAGCGGGAGGGGGCACCGGGGAGCTGTTTTTT. It encodes CASSKGLAGGGTGELFF.

Sample share makes this clonotype medium-sized (0.01 to 0.1%). This chain joins TRBV20-1 and TRBJ2-1; TRBD1 is a possible D gene (6 bases). V lost 5 bases, J lost 7 bases, and 21 bases lay in between. The CDR3 sequence is 15 residues long. Germline V gene sequence: CDR1 DFQATT, CDR2 SNEGSKA (reference sequence). CDR3 loop: CSALPGQGHSNEQFF. The CDR3 region has the DNA TGCAGTGCTTTACCGGGACAAGGGCATAGTAATGAGCAGTTCTTC.

A word on this clonotype: One end of the junction varies from germline; a read error may be responsible. The chain is built from TRBV6-6 and TRBJ1-1, with 10 bases matching TRBD1. Germline values: CDR1 MNHNY, CDR2 SVGAGI (reference sequence). This CDR3 is built from 16 residues. Here the CDR3 DNA reads TGTGCCAGCAGTTGGACAGGGGGATCTGTGAACACTGAAGCTGTCTTT. It specifies CASSWTGGSVNTEAVF.

The chain combines TRBV13 with TRBJ2-1; D not resolved. CDR3 size: 12 residues. V was clipped by 2 bases and J by 13 bases, with 12 bases between them. Germline V gives CDR1 PRHDT, CDR2 FYEKMQ (reference sequence). CDR3 bases: TGTGCCAGCAGCTTAACCGCCGTGGACCAGTTCTTC. Its translation is CASSLTAVDQFF.

The rearrangement links TRBV4-1 to TRBJ1-1; D call uncertain. The length of the CDR3 is 15 residues. Deletions cut 1 base from V and 0 bases from J, with 9 bases between. Germline values: CDR1 MGHRA, CDR2 YSYEKL. CDR3 DNA: TGCGCCAGCAGCCAAGTTACCGGGGTGAACACTGAAGCTTTCTTT. The encoded protein is CASSQVTGVNTEAFF.

The rearrangement links TRBV20-1 to TRBJ1-5, with D hard to call. The CDR3 spans 15 residues. Germline loops: CDR1 DFQATT, CDR2 SNEGSKA (reference sequence). V was shortened by 1 base and J by 3 bases, with 13 bases between the two germline ends. The CDR3 region has the DNA TGCAGTGCTAGAGTCTCCGGGTCCCTCAATCAGCCCCAGCATTTT. Translating gives CSARVSGSLNQPQHF.

This clonotype occurred once. One end of the junction does not line up with germline, which may come from a read error. The gene calls are TRBV20-1 and TRBJ2-5; D possibly corresponds to TRBD2 (8 bases). CDR3 length: 16 residues. Germline V gives CDR1 DFQATT, CDR2 SNEGSKA (reference sequence). The CDR3 sequence: CSASGTRGTARETQNF. The CDR3 DNA follows: TGCAGTGCTAGTGGGACTAGAGGGACAGCAAGAGAGACCCAGAACTTC.

Comment on this clonotype: With a much larger clone just one base away, this may be a read error. The chain couples TRBV28 to TRBJ2-7; tentatively, D is TRBD1 or TRBD2 (5 bases each). Trimming took 6 bases from V and 0 from J, leaving 12 bases between them. Germline V gene lookup returns CDR1 MDHEN and CDR2 SYDVKM. This CDR3 spans 14 amino acids. The CDR3 spells CASRGTACSYEQYF. The CDR3 nucleotides are TGTGCCAGCAGGGGGACGGCCTGCTCCTACGAGCAGTACTTC. Based on the CDR3 plus reference TRBV28 and TRBJ2-7, the full variable domain is DVKVTQSSRYLVKRTGEKVFLECVQDMDHENMFWYRQDPGLGLRLIYFSYDVKMKEKGDIPEGYSVSREKKERFSLILESASTNQTSMYLCASRGTACSYEQYFGPGTRLTVT.

As regards this clonotype: An end of the junction differs from the germline gene, which may be a read error. The rearrangement joins TRBV6-5 to TRBJ2-3, with D uncertain. CDR1 is MNHEY, CDR2 SVGAGI, per germline. This CDR3 region has 15 residues. The CDR3 DNA reads TGTGCCAGCAGTTCCTCCTGGTCGTACACAGATATGCAGTATTTT. Its protein is CASSSSWSYTDMQYF.

In regard to this clonotype: One junction end disagrees with the germline gene, perhaps due to a read error. The genes are TRBV11-2 and TRBJ2-7, with TRBD2 matching 8 bases. Per the germline V gene, CDR1 is SGHAT and CDR2 is FQNNGV. The length of the CDR3 is 15 residues. The CDR3 protein is CASSPGLVIVYEQYF. The CDR3 DNA follows: TGCGCCAGCAGCCCGGGACTAGTGATTGTGTACGAGCAGTACTTC. The variable domain in full, with the rest retrieved from reference TRBV11-2 and TRBJ2-7, is EAGVAQSPRYKIIEKRQSVAFWCNPISGHATLYWYQQILGQGPKLLIQFQNNGVVDDSQLPKDRFSAERLKGVDSTLKIQPAKLEDSAVYLCASSPGLVIVYEQYFGPGTRLTVT.

The V and J genes are TRBV10-3 and TRBJ2-3, with D perhaps matching TRBD2 (7 bases). V dropped 7 bases and J dropped 4 bases, with 15 bases sitting between them. The CDR3 is 14 amino acids. In germline, CDR1 is ENHRY, CDR2 SYGVKD. The CDR3 coding sequence is TGTGCCATCACGGGCCAGGGGAGGGCAGATACGCAGTATTTT. It codes for CAITGQGRADTQYF.

Concerning this clonotype itself: One end of the junction is discordant with germline, which a read error may explain. The rearrangement links TRBV6-5 to TRBJ1-1; D remains ambiguous. CDR1 and CDR2 (germline): MNHEY, SVGAGI. The CDR3 sequence is 14 residues long. The CDR3 reads CARSYSIWWKGAFF. CDR3 coding DNA: TGTGCCCGCAGTTACTCGATCTGGTGGAAGGGAGCTTTCTTT.